A single sample gave rise to the 28 T cell receptor beta chains below, sequenced in a study of T cells after yellow fever vaccination. TCRdb re-called the 5' RACE reads through MiXCR, storing one row per CDR3 protein. This table has around 100,000 distinct CDR3 sequences, 8.4% appearing once. This specimen consisted of CD8+ T cells sorted from PBMCs, obtained 45 days after the yellow fever booster vaccination. Every receptor here comes from a man aged 30 to 39 who received the YFV17D yellow fever vaccine.

This clonotype came up a few times. V usage is TRBV3-1 and J usage is TRBJ2-1, with 12 bases lining up with TRBD2. Germline CDR1 reads LGHDT; CDR2 reads YNNKEL (reference sequence). V lost 3 bases and J lost 2; bases outside the gene matches: 17. The CDR3 loop spans 21 amino acids. The CDR3 nucleotides read TGTGCCAGCAGCCAGATTGGAACTAGCGGGAGGCTTGGTTCGGCCTACAATGAGCAGTTCTTC. Translated: CASSQIGTSGRLGSAYNEQFF.

This clonotype occurred many times. The chain has TRBV15 and TRBJ2-1; 14 bases are a match to TRBD2. The trim removed 1 base at V and 5 bases at J, leaving 4 bases unmatched. The CDR3 contains 17 residues. Germline lookup yields CDR1 LNHNV and CDR2 YYDKDF (reference sequence). The DNA for the CDR3 is TGTGCCACCAGCAGAGGGGTGGGACTAGCGGGAGACAATGAGCAGTTCTTC. The encoded protein is CATSRGVGLAGDNEQFF. Variable domain in full (rest from reference TRBV15 and TRBJ2-1): DAMVIQNPRYQVTQFGKPVTLSCSQTLNHNVMYWYQQKSSQAPKLLFHYYDKDFNNEADTPDNFQSRRPNTSFCFLDIRSPGLGDTAMYLCATSRGVGLAGDNEQFFGPGTRLTVL.

This clonotype is a singleton in its sample. This rearrangement joins TRBV27 to TRBJ2-7; D not certain. Trimming left V 4 bases short and J 1 base short, with 14 bases between. The V gene's germline CDR1 is MNHEY and CDR2 SMNVEV (reference sequence). The CDR3 runs 15 residues. The CDR3 DNA reads TGTGCCAGCAGTTCGCAACCAACCGAATCCTACGAGCAGTACTTC. Its translation is CASSSQPTESYEQYF.

The rearrangement uses TRBV25-1 and TRBJ2-3; D possibly corresponds to TRBD1 (6 bases). Trimming pared 1 base from V and 0 bases from J, leaving 23 bases between. The CDR3 consists of 20 residues. Germline lookup yields CDR1 MGHDK and CDR2 SYGVNS. CDR3 region: CASSEFFEVYGDKSTDTQYF. The CDR3 DNA reads TGTGCCAGCAGTGAATTTTTTGAGGTGTACGGGGACAAAAGCACAGATACGCAGTATTTT.

This clonotype was detected many times. The chain links TRBV11-2 to TRBJ2-7; weak D call: TRBD1 (6 bases). V was clipped by 5 bases and J by 0 bases, with 8 bases between them. The CDR3 totals 13 residues. In germline, CDR1 is SGHAT, CDR2 FQNNGV. The CDR3 loop is CASSGGLSYEQYF. The CDR3 DNA reads TGTGCCAGCAGCGGGGGCCTCTCCTACGAGCAGTACTTC.

In its sample, this clonotype was seen many times. This chain joins TRBV15 and TRBJ2-1, with a weak D call TRBD1 (5 bases). Trimming took off 1 base at V and 2 bases at J, with 18 bases between the two ends. Germline V CDR1 and CDR2: LNHNV, YYDKDF (reference sequence). CDR3 length: 18 residues. The CDR3 region has the DNA TGTGCCACCAGCAGAGGGGTCCAAGGGGCCGGTACCTACAATGAGCAGTTCTTC. Translating it yields CATSRGVQGAGTYNEQFF.

This clonotype was found many times. CDR3 region: CASSQVSLAGDTQYF. The CDR3 DNA reads TGCGCCAGCAGCCAAGTGTCCCTAGCGGGAGATACGCAGTATTTT. J is TRBJ2-3 and V is TRBV4-3; 8 nucleotides agree with TRBD2. Per germline, CDR1 LGHNA and CDR2 YSLEER. The length of the CDR3 is 15 residues. J gave up 5 bases and V 1 base, and 5 bases lay outside the gene matches.

In its sample, this clonotype was seen many times. The chain links TRBV7-2 to TRBJ2-5; 8 bases align to TRBD2. V lost 5 bases to trimming and J lost 3 bases; unmatched junction nucleotides: 5. The CDR3 loop spans 14 amino acids. Germline V gives CDR1 SGHTA, CDR2 FQGNSA. This chain's CDR3 is CASSPLAGKETQYF. As DNA, the CDR3 is TGTGCCAGCAGCCCCTTAGCGGGAAAAGAGACCCAGTACTTC.

This clonotype was found many times. V is TRBV7-2 and J is TRBJ2-1; 7 bases are shared with TRBD2. Germline trimming cut 5 bases from V and 15 bases from J; bases unmatched to any gene: 7. This CDR3 has 11 amino acids. Germline-derived CDR1 and CDR2 are SGHTA and FQGNSA. Here the CDR3 reads CASSPSGGVFF. The CDR3 DNA reads TGTGCCAGCAGCCCTAGCGGAGGTGTGTTCTTC.

This clonotype has a count of ten or more. The V call is TRBV7-9, the J call TRBJ2-7; D gene ambiguous. The germline V gene encodes CDR1 SEHNR and CDR2 FQNEAQ (reference sequence). Trimming stripped 5 bases from V and 5 bases from J, with 10 bases between. This CDR3 contains 12 residues. The CDR3 is CASSPGPDEQYF. The CDR3 coding sequence is TGTGCCAGCAGCCCAGGACCAGACGAGCAGTACTTC.

This clonotype was counted ten times or more. The chain is built from TRBV6-5 and TRBJ2-2; D ambiguous. Trimming pared 0 bases from V and 5 bases from J, leaving 1 base between. The CDR3 has 12 amino acids. The V gene's germline CDR1 is MNHEY and CDR2 SVGAGI. This CDR3 reads CASSYSTGELFF. DNA for the CDR3: TGTGCCAGCAGTTACTCGACCGGGGAGCTGTTTTTT.

This clonotype was detected many times. The chain employs TRBV12-3 or TRBV12-4 and TRBJ2-2; tentatively, D is TRBD1 (7 bases). Trimming shortened V by 3 bases and J by 3 bases, and 11 bases separated the two germline ends. There are 15 residues in the CDR3. CDR3 in amino acids: CASSFQGGYTGELFF. CDR3 in DNA: TGTGCCAGCAGTTTCCAGGGGGGATACACCGGGGAGCTGTTTTTT.

This clonotype was recorded at least ten times. The gene calls are TRBV27 and TRBJ1-2; 8 bases map to TRBD1. This CDR3 spans 13 amino acids. V trimming: 7 bases; J trimming: 4 bases; junction bases outside the gene matches: 5. Per the germline V gene, CDR1 is MNHEY and CDR2 is SMNVEV (reference sequence). CDR3 coding DNA: TGTGCCAGCAAACCCGGACAGGGCTATGGCTACACCTTC. Translating gives CASKPGQGYGYTF.

V is TRBV4-3 and J is TRBJ2-1; possible D gene TRBD2, 6 bases. Germline-derived CDR1 and CDR2 are LGHNA and YSLEER. Between the trimmed V and J ends, which lost 1 base and 8 bases, there was a span of 15 bases. CDR3 length equals 15 residues. CDR3 region: CASSQAGGTTYEQFF. DNA for the CDR3: TGCGCCAGCAGCCAAGCAGGCGGGACCACTTATGAGCAGTTCTTC.

This clonotype was counted many times. The chain uses TRBV10-2 and TRBJ2-5; the match to TRBD2 covers 12 bases. The germline V gene encodes CDR1 WSHSY and CDR2 SAAADI. This CDR3 comprises 15 residues. The V segment lost 4 bases and the J segment 1 base; nucleotides outside the gene matches: 1. CDR3 in amino acids: CASSATSGSQETQYF. CDR3 sequence (DNA): TGCGCCAGCAGTGCGACTAGCGGGAGCCAAGAGACCCAGTACTTC.

The chain is built from TRBV5-4 and TRBJ2-7; possible D gene TRBD1, 5 bases. The CDR3 contains 14 residues. The ends were cut back, 2 bases at V and 0 bases at J, with 9 bases in the middle. Per germline, CDR1 SGHNT and CDR2 YYREEE (reference sequence). CDR3 residues: CASSFVDNSYEQYF. The CDR3 DNA follows: TGTGCCAGCAGCTTCGTGGACAACTCCTACGAGCAGTACTTC.

This clonotype was seen at least ten times. V gene TRBV7-9 combines with J gene TRBJ2-7; tentative D call: TRBD2 (6 bases). This CDR3 is built from 16 residues. The germline V gene encodes CDR1 SEHNR and CDR2 FQNEAQ (reference sequence). Trimming left V 4 bases short and J 0 bases short, with 16 bases between. The CDR3 nucleotides are TGTGCCAGCAGCTCAATAATAGCGGCAACCTCCTACGAGCAGTACTTC. It encodes CASSSIIAATSYEQYF.

At least ten counts were recorded for this clonotype. V usage is TRBV27 and J usage is TRBJ1-5, with D unclear. In germline, CDR1 is MNHEY, CDR2 SMNVEV (reference sequence). Trimming removed 3 bases at V and 8 bases at J, with 11 bases between. The CDR3 has 13 residues. The CDR3 DNA is TGTGCCAGCAGTTTCGGGCCAACGGAGCCCCAGCATTTT. It specifies CASSFGPTEPQHF.

This clonotype showed up many times. The rearrangement joins TRBV20-1 to TRBJ2-5; D could derive from TRBD1 or TRBD2 (5 bases each). Germline V lookup: CDR1 DFQATT, CDR2 SNEGSKA (reference sequence). The CDR3 has 16 amino acids. V was pared by 5 bases and J by 4 bases, with 23 bases between. The CDR3 sequence: CSAPSPGTKLLETQYF. CDR3 bases: TGCAGTGCTCCGAGTCCCGGGACGAAACTATTAGAGACCCAGTACTTC.

This clonotype was observed at least ten times. The chain links TRBV5-5 to TRBJ2-1, with D tentatively TRBD1 or TRBD2 (5 bases each). Germline CDR1 and CDR2: SGHKS and YYEKEE (reference sequence). There are 14 residues in the CDR3. With 0 bases removed from V and 7 bases from J, the gap between germline ends came to 11 bases. This chain's CDR3 is CASSLERGNNEQFF. As DNA, the CDR3 is TGTGCCAGCAGCTTGGAGAGGGGTAATAATGAGCAGTTCTTC. Complete variable domain (other parts from reference TRBV5-5 and TRBJ2-1): DAGVTQSPTHLIKTRGQQVTLRCSPISGHKSVSWYQQVLGQGPQFIFQYYEKEERGRGNFPDRFSARQFPNYSSELNVNALLLGDSALYLCASSLERGNNEQFFGPGTRLTVL.

This clonotype was recorded at least ten times. The rearrangement uses TRBV29-1 and TRBJ2-7; TRBD2 aligns across 9 bases. The V gene end was trimmed by 4 bases and the J gene end by 7 bases; junction bases not matched to a gene: 11. Germline V gene sequence: CDR1 SQVTM, CDR2 ANQGSEA. The CDR3 extends over 14 amino acids. In nucleotides, the CDR3 is TGCAGCGTTGTAATAGCGGGAGAGAGATGGGAGCAGTACTTC. The encoded protein is CSVVIAGERWEQYF.

This clonotype was seen repeatedly, ten times or more. This chain joins TRBV15 and TRBJ2-7; D call uncertain. The V and J ends lost 0 bases and 0 bases respectively, with 9 bases between them. The CDR3 has 15 residues. Germline V lookup: CDR1 LNHNV, CDR2 YYDKDF (reference sequence). The CDR3 protein is CATSRDGGSSYEQYF. The CDR3 region has the DNA TGTGCCACCAGCAGAGATGGCGGCAGCTCCTACGAGCAGTACTTC.

This clonotype showed up many times. The rearrangement links TRBV20-1 to TRBJ2-2, with TRBD1 identical over 9 bases. The germline gives CDR1 DFQATT, CDR2 SNEGSKA (reference sequence). With V trimmed by 2 bases and J by 5 bases, 9 bases remained unmatched. The CDR3 is 16 amino acids. The CDR3 sequence is CSARSGTGTSTGELFF. CDR3 DNA sequence: TGCAGTGCTAGATCCGGGACAGGGACGTCGACCGGGGAGCTGTTTTTT.

Concerning this clonotype itself: A single base separates this from a much larger clone, so it may be a read error. The chain is built from TRBV13 and TRBJ2-7, with D possibly TRBD2 on 5 matching bases. The germline V gene has CDR1 PRHDT and CDR2 FYEKMQ (reference sequence). There are 12 residues in the CDR3. Deletions cut 11 bases from V and 5 bases from J, with 16 bases between. The CDR3 nucleotides read TGTGCCCGCCGGTATGGAGGCGACGAGCAGTACTTC. Encoded protein: CARRYGGDEQYF.

This clonotype was recorded a few times. A read error may account for a junction end that differs from germline. This chain uses TRBV7-7 with TRBJ2-5; 12 nucleotides match TRBD1. CDR1 SSHAT and CDR2 FNYEAQ come from the germline V gene (reference sequence). The CDR3 sequence is 15 residues long. CDR3 DNA sequence: TGTGCTAGCAGCCTAGGGACAGGGGGCGCGGAGACCCAGTACTTC. Amino acids: CASSLGTGGAETQYF.

This clonotype came up many times. This chain connects TRBV5-7 to TRBJ2-1, with 10 bases that match TRBD2. TRBV5-7 is designated an ORF whose function remains uncertain. The CDR3 has 17 residues. Germline trimming cut 0 bases from V and 7 bases from J; bases unmatched to any gene: 10. CDR3 in DNA: TGTGCCAGCAGCTTGGTATTAGCGGGAGGCTGGGTGAATGAGCAGTTCTTC. It encodes CASSLVLAGGWVNEQFF.

In its sample, this clonotype was seen many times. The chain has TRBV5-5 and TRBJ1-1, with D hard to call. This CDR3 is 11 amino acids long. The germline V gene encodes CDR1 SGHKS and CDR2 YYEKEE (reference sequence). The V and J ends lost 5 bases and 4 bases respectively, with 6 bases between them. This CDR3 reads CASSFSTEAFF. The CDR3 DNA sequence: TGTGCCAGCAGTTTTAGCACTGAAGCTTTCTTT. The full variable domain, its missing parts supplied by reference TRBV5-5 and TRBJ1-1, is DAGVTQSPTHLIKTRGQQVTLRCSPISGHKSVSWYQQVLGQGPQFIFQYYEKEERGRGNFPDRFSARQFPNYSSELNVNALLLGDSALYLCASSFSTEAFFGQGTRLTVV.

This clonotype was observed many times. This rearrangement joins TRBV20-1 to TRBJ1-5; D unclear. V lost 6 bases and J 4 bases, leaving 10 bases between the germline ends. This CDR3 is 12 amino acids long. CDR1 is DFQATT and CDR2 is SNEGSKA in the germline V gene (reference sequence). CDR3 loop: CSARPENQPQHF. CDR3 coding DNA: TGCAGTGCCCGGCCCGAAAATCAGCCCCAGCATTTT.